This T cell receptor beta chain was obtained from a study of cytomegalovirus exposure and HLA in healthy donors. This CDR3 region has 17 residues. Germline V lookup: CDR1 SGDLS, CDR2 YYNGEE. With 0 bases removed from V and 1 base from J, the gap between germline ends came to 14 bases. 60 Vbeta and 13 Jbeta primers were used in PCR. The protocol was immunoSEQ multiplex PCR, while the TCRdb copy is restricted to in-frame clones and leaves out a portion. The sample carries approximately 160,000 clones, roughly four fifths recorded once. The V call is TRBV9, the J call TRBJ2-1, with a weak D call TRBD1 (6 bases). The receptor's source is a girl aged 10 to 17 in good health and CMV-seropositive. Sequenced material: PBMCs. Here the CDR3 reads CASSVDPAGVSYNEQFF. The CDR3 bases are TGTGCCAGCAGCGTAGACCCAGCAGGGGTTTCCTACAATGAGCAGTTCTTC.